The following is a TCR beta chain sequence with its context. The antigen remains unidentified. The entry originates in a study of breast tumors, draining lymph nodes, adjacent tissues. Study conclusions and caveats: Tumor TCR diversity was below lymph nodes but above nontumor tissue.

In TCRdb, the multiplex PCR reads were re-called with MiXCR into one record per CDR3 protein. The table includes about 230,000 distinct CDR3 sequences, 32% detected once. The CDR3 runs 16 residues. Trimming took 1 base from V and 5 from J, leaving 17 bases between them. Germline-derived CDR1 and CDR2 are SGHTA and FQGNSA. Breast cancer patients provided tissue from their axillary draining lymph nodes. The V and J genes are TRBV7-2 and TRBJ2-5, with TRBD2 as a possible D gene (6 bases). The sequence was collected from a female donor with breast cancer. Some clones in this sample may be carry-over from other donors' samples. Sequencing was performed on axillary lymph node tissue. The chain's CDR3 is CASSLVFLGSLETQYF. CDR3 bases: TGTGCCAGCAGCTTAGTATTTCTCGGGAGTCTGGAGACCCAGTACTTC.